The TCR beta chain described here comes from a study of cytomegalovirus exposure and HLA in healthy donors. Looking at the study overall: About 79 million unique TCRs from HLA-typed donors were held in an early data release.

Notes on this clone: Its target is not known.

The PCR was carried out with 60 Vbeta primers and 13 Jbeta primers. TCRdb's copy holds only in-frame clones and misses some; the assay was immunoSEQ multiplex PCR. This sample contains some 130,000 clones. Findings and limits, study-wide: The investigators catalogued 164 TCR beta chains as cytomegalovirus-associated. Sequencing probably produced one cluster of sequence variants that were highly shared.

Germline CDR1 reads SGHTA; CDR2 reads FQGNSA. With 5 bases removed from V and 12 bases from J, the gap between germline ends came to 8 bases. The CDR3 runs 9 residues. Sequenced material: PBMCs. This chain connects TRBV7-2 to TRBJ2-7; perhaps TRBD2 as D (5 bases). This TCR was recovered from a middle-aged woman in good health and CMV-seropositive. The CDR3 sequence: CASSLRGYF. In nucleotides, the CDR3 is TGTGCCAGCAGCCTCCGGGGGTACTTC.